This entry describes one TCR beta chain. This clone was recorded only once. Its antigen remains undetermined. Base qualities are not at hand, and no much larger clone is one base apart. This specimen comes from a study of technical replicates of blood from a few donors (dated by TCRdb to 2016 to 2017). V and J lose 2 bases and 6 bases, and a span of 6 bases separates them. The CDR3 has 12 amino acids, counting the end cysteine and phenylalanine. Here the CDR3 DNA is all that survives: 36 bases in frame from base 1. CDR1 and CDR2 are drawn from the germline V gene: LGHNA, YSLEER. Library preparation used the immunoSEQ multiplex PCR assay. TCRdb retrieved this table from immuneACCESS and kept in-frame rearrangements only. Not all clones are present; in checked studies, unresolved V genes account for under half, and no reason is known for the remainder. Counted in this sample were fewer than 90,000 clones; about 90% of them appeared once. 0.42% of the sample goes to the ten largest clones.

The clonotype comes from a human donor in good health. This receptor chain uses TRBV4-3 and TRBJ2-3; there is no confident call for the D gene. Sequencing was carried out using T cells isolated from PBMCs. The DNA sequence follows: TGCGCCAGCAGCCAATCCTTTGATACGCAGTATTTT. This translates into CASSQSFDTQYF.